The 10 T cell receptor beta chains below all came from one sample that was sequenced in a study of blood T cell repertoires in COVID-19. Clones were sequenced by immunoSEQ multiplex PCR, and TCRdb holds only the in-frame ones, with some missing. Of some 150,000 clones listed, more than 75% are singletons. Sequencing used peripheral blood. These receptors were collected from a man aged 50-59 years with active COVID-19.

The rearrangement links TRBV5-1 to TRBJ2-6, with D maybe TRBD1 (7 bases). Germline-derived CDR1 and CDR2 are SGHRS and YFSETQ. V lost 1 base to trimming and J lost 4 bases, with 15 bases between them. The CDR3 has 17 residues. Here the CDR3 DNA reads TGCGCCAGCAGCTTGTTGACAGGGCGGGGAGGGGCCAACGTCCTGACTTTC. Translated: CASSLLTGRGGANVLTF.

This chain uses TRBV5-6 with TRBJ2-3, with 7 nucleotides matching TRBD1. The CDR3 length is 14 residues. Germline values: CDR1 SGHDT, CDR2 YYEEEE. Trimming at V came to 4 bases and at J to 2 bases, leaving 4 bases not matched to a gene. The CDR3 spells CASSGDRYTDTQYF. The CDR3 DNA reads TGTGCCAGCAGCGGGGACAGATACACAGATACGCAGTATTTT.

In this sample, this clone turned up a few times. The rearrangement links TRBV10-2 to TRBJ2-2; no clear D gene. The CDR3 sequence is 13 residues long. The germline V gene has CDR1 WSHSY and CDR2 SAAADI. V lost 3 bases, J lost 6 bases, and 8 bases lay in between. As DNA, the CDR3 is TGCGCCAGCAGTGAACAGAGTTCCGGGGAGCTGTTTTTT. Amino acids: CASSEQSSGELFF.

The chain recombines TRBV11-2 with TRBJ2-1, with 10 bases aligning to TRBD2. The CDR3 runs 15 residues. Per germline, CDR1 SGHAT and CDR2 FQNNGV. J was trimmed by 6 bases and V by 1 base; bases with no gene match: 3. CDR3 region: CASSLVSGGTNEQFF. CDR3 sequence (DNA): TGTGCCAGCAGCTTAGTTAGCGGGGGGACCAATGAGCAGTTCTTC.

CDR3 coding DNA: TGTGCCAGCAGCCCGCTGCGGGGGGCCGTCAATGAGCAGTTCTTC. This encodes CASSPLRGAVNEQFF. The rearrangement links TRBV11-2 to TRBJ2-1, with TRBD2 matching 8 bases. CDR1 and CDR2 from the germline V gene are SGHAT and FQNNGV. CDR3 length: 15 residues. V shed 5 bases, J shed 6 bases, and the junction held 9 bases outside the gene matches.

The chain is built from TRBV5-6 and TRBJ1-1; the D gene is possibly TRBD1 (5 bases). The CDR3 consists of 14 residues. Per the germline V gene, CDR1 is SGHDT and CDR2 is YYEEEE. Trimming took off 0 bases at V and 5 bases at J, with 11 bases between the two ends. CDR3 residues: CASSLGGTQTEAFF. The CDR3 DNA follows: TGTGCCAGCAGCTTGGGGGGGACTCAAACTGAAGCTTTCTTT. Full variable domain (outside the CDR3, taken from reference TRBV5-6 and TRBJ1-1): DAGVTQSPTHLIKTRGQQVTLRCSPKSGHDTVSWYQQALGQGPQFIFQYYEEEERQRGNFPDRFSGHQFPNYSSELNVNALLLGDSALYLCASSLGGTQTEAFFGQGTRLTVV.

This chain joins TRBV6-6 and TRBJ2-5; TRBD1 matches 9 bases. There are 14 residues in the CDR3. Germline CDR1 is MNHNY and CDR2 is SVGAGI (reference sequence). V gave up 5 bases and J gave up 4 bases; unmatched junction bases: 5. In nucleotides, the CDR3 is TGTGCCAGCAGTCGAACAGGGGGCCCAGAGACCCAGTACTTC. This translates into CASSRTGGPETQYF.

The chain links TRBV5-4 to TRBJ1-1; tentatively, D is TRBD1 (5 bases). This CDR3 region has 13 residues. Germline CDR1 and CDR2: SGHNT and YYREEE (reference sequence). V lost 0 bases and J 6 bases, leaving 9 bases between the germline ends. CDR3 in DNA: TGTGCCAGCAGCTTGGATGGGGCCCCTGAAGCTTTCTTT. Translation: CASSLDGAPEAFF.

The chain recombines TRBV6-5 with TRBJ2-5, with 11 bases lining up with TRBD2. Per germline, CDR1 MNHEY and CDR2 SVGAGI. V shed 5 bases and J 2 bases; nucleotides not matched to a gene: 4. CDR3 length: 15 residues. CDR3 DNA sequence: TGTGCCAGCAGTCGACTAGCGGGGTTACAAGAGACCCAGTACTTC. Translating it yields CASSRLAGLQETQYF.

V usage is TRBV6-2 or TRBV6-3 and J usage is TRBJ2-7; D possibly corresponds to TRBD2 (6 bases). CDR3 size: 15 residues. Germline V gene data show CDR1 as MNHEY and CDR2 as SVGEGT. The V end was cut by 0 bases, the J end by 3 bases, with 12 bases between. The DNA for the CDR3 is TGTGCCAGCAGTTACTCCGCGGGGAATCACTACGAGCAGTACTTC. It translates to CASSYSAGNHYEQYF.